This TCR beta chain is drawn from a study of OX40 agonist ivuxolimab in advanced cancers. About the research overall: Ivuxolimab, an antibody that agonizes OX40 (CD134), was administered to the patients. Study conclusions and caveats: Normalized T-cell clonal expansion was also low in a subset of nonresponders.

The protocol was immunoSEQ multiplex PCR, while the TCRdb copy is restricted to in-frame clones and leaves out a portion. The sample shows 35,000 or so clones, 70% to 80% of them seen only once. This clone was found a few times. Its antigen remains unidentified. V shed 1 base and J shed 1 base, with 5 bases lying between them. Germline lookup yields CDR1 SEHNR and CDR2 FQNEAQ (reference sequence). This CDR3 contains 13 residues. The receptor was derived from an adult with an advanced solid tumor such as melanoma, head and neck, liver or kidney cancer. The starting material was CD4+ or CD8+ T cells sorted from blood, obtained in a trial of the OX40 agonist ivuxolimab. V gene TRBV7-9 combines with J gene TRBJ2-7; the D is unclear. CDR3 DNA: TGTGCCAGCAGCTTAGGGCTGTCCTACGAGCAGTACTTC. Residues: CASSLGLSYEQYF.